The clone carrying this TCR beta chain was recorded only once. The antigen is unknown. Vbeta (60) and Jbeta (13) primers were used in the PCR. TCRdb's copy holds only in-frame clones and misses some; the assay was immunoSEQ multiplex PCR. The sample holds approximately 180,000 clones, about four fifths seen once. This sample was included in a study of cytomegalovirus exposure and HLA in healthy donors. Across the study: Unique TCR beta sequences numbering some 110 million came from around 180 million T cells in an earlier analysis. Study-wide points: In a later analysis, a missense DCLRE1C variant was linked to TCR beta V- and J-gene trimming. Among the sequence variants, a highly shared cluster was likely an artifact of sequencing. Fewer N-insertions (relative to the roughly 630-donor mean) were reportedly seen in an Asian-associated ancestry cluster in a later analysis.

After removal of 0 bases from V and 4 bases from J, the junction contained 13 bases not matched to a gene. Germline lookup yields CDR1 SGHRS and CDR2 YFSETQ. There are 18 residues in the CDR3. The sample comprised PBMCs. The V call is TRBV5-1, the J call TRBJ1-3, with 7 bases lining up with TRBD1. This TCR was sampled from a middle-aged woman in good health and CMV-seronegative. The chain's CDR3 is CASSLEGAGAPLGNTIYF. CDR3 nucleotides: TGCGCCAGCAGCTTGGAGGGGGCAGGTGCCCCCCTCGGAAACACCATATATTTT.